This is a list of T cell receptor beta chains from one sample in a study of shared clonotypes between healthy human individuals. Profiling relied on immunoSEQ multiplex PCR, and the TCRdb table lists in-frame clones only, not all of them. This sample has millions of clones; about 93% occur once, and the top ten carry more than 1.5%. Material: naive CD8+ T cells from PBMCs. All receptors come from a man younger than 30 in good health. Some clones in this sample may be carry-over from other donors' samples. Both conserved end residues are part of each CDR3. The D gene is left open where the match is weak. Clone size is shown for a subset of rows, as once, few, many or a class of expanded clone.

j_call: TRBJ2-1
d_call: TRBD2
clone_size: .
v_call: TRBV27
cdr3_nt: TGTGCCAGCAGTTCCATCTTAGCGGGAATCCACAATGAGCAGTTCTTC
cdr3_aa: CASSSILAGIHNEQFF

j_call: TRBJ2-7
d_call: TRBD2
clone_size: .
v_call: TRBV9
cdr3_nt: TGTGCCAGCAGCCCCCATACAGGACTAGCAACCTACGAGCAGTACTTC
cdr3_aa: CASSPHTGLATYEQYF

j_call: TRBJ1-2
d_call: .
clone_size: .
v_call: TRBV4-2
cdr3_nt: TGTGCCAGCAGCCAAGTTGTGGGGTCCAACTATGGCTACACCTTC
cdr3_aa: CASSQVVGSNYGYTF

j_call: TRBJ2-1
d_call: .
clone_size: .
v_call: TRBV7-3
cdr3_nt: TGTGCCAGCGGACTGGGTTCCAATGAGCAGTTCTTC
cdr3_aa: CASGLGSNEQFF

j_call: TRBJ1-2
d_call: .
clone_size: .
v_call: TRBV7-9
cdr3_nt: TGTGCCAGCAGCCCCCGGTTCGGGGGCTACACCTTC
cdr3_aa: CASSPRFGGYTF

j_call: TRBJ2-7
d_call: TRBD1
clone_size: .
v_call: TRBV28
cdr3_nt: TGTGCCAGCAGTTTCCCCAGCATAGACACGACAGGGGGCCTTCTAGCGCAAGACGAGCAGTACTTC
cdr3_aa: CASSFPSIDTTGGLLAQDEQYF

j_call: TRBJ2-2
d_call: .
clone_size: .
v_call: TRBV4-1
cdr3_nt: TGCGCCAGCAGCCAAGACGTAGTGGTACGAGGAGGTGTCCATGGCGGGGAGCTGTTTTTT
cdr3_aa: CASSQDVVVRGGVHGGELFF

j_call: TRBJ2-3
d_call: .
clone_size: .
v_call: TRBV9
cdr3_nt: TGTGCCAGCAGCGTACACGACTCGCTCCCCACAGATACGCAGTATTTT
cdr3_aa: CASSVHDSLPTDTQYF

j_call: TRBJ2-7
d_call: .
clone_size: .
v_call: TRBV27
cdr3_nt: TGTGCCAGCCTTCACTACGAGCAGTACTTC
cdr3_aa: CASLHYEQYF

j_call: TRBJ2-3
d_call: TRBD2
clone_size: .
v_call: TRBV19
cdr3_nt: TGTGCCAGTAGTGACCGGCCCGGCGCGGGAGGGACGCAGTATTTT
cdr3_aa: CASSDRPGAGGTQYF

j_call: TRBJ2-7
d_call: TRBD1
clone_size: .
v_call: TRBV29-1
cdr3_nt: TGCAGCGTTTACGGGACAGCCACCTACGAGCAGTACTTC
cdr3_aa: CSVYGTATYEQYF

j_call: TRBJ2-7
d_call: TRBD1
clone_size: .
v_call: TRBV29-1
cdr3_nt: TGCAGCGTTCGGACAGGGGGGTCCTACGAGCAGTACTTC
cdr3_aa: CSVRTGGSYEQYF

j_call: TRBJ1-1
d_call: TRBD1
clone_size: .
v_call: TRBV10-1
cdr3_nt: TGCGCCAGCGGCCAGGGGGTGGTGGGGACTGAAGCTTTCTTT
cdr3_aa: CASGQGVVGTEAFF

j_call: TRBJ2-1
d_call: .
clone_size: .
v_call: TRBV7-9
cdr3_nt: TGTGCCAGCAGCCATCCTACGGGGGCGAATGAGCAGTTCTTC
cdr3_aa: CASSHPTGANEQFF

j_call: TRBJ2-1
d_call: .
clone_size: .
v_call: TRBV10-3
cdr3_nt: TGTGCCATCAGTGACCTTAGGGTAGACAAAAATGAGCAGTTCTTC
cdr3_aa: CAISDLRVDKNEQFF

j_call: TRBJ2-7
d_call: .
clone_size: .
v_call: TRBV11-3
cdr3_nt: TGTGCCAGCAGGGGGCCTAGCTATTTTGGTCCCTACGAGCAGTACTTC
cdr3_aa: CASRGPSYFGPYEQYF

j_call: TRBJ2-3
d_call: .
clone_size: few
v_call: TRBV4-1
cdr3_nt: TGCGCCAGCAGCCAAGAAGTCGGACGGGGGTTTGCAGATACGCAGTATTTT
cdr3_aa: CASSQEVGRGFADTQYF

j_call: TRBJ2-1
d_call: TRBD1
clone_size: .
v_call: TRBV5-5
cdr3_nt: TGTGCCAGCAGCCCGACCGACAGGGGGGCGGTTGTCGATGAGCAGTTCTTC
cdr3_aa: CASSPTDRGAVVDEQFF

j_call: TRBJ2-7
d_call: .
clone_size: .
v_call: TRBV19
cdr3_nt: TGTGCCAGTAGTATAGCGGGAGCCTACGAGCAGTACTTC
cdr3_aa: CASSIAGAYEQYF

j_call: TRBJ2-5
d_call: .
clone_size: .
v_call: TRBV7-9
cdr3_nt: TGTGCCAGCAGCTTAGGGGGGTGGGAGCAGCCGTTAAAAGAGACCCAGTACTTC
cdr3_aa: CASSLGGWEQPLKETQYF

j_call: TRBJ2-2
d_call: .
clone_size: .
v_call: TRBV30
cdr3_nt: TGTGCCTGGAGTGTAGTCCCCCCCGGGAACACCGGGGAGCTGTTTTTT
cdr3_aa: CAWSVVPPGNTGELFF

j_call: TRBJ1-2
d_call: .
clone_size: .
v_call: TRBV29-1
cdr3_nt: TGCAGCGTTGTAGGGGGGGCGGCGTATGGCTACACCTTC
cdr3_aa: CSVVGGAAYGYTF

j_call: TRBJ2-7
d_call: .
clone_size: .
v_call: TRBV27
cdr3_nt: TGTGCCAGCAGTTTATCTGTAGGGCCTCTCTCCTACGAGCAGTACTTC
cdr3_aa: CASSLSVGPLSYEQYF

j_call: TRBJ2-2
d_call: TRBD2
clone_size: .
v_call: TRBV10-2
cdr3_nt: TGCGCCAGCAGTGAATCGATAGCGGGAGTAGGCAACACCGGGGAGCTGTTTTTT
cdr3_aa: CASSESIAGVGNTGELFF

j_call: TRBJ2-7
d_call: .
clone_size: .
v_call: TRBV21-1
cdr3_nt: TGTGCCAGCAGCCTTACAGGTCCCAGCTCCTACGAGCAGTACTTC
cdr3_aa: CASSLTGPSSYEQYF

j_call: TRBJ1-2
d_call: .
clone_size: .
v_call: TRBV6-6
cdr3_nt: TGTGCCAGCAAACCGGAAACCTATGGCTACACCTTC
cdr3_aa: CASKPETYGYTF

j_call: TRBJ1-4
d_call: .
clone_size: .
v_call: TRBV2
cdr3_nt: TGTGCCAGCAGTGAACCGGTGGGGGATGAAAAACTGTTTTTT
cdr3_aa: CASSEPVGDEKLFF

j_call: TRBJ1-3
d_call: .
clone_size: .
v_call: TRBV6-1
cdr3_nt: TGTGCCAGCAGTGACCCCGGGCCTGGAAACACCATATATTTT
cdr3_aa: CASSDPGPGNTIYF